This T cell receptor beta chain was retrieved from a study of identical twins. Study results and caveats: Alpha sequences that were out-of-frame and twin-shared showed an excess of low generation probability. Beta clonotypes that were abundant in cord blood contained fewer insertions, a pattern absent from memory repertoires.

Among all donors, each was a healthy Caucasian. This clonotype was detected ten times or more. Its specificity is unknown. CDR1 and CDR2 from the germline V gene are LNHNV and YYDKDF (reference sequence). The V gene end was trimmed by 5 bases and the J gene end by 12 bases; junction bases not matched to a gene: 10. The CDR3 loop spans 14 amino acids. Template switching created a universal primer site, and the cDNA included unique molecular identifiers. TCRdb fed the 5' RACE reads into MiXCR, producing one record per CDR3 protein. The table lists some 710,000 distinct CDR3 sequences, roughly 6.2% of them singletons.

The chain uses TRBV15 and TRBJ2-1; TRBD2 matches at 10 bases. This sequence originates from a man aged 18 to 30 in good health. The sequenced sample was naive T cells sorted from blood. The CDR3: CATSGGLASFGQFF. CDR3 in DNA: TGTGCCACCAGCGGGGGACTAGCGAGTTTCGGGCAGTTCTTC.